The 21 T cell receptor beta chains given below trace back to one sample, sequenced in a study of sequential checkpoint blockade in melanoma (dated by TCRdb to between 2018 and 2021). The protocol used for the library was the immunoSEQ multiplex PCR assay. The clones in this table, taken by TCRdb from immuneACCESS, are in-frame only. Not every clone is retained; where verified, under half of the shortfall comes from an unresolved V gene, and the cause of the rest is unknown. A total of under 3,500 clones appear in this sample, 16% of them only once. Clones ranked in the top ten supply about 24% of the sample. According to the study, the label for this sample's treatment or condition signals: randomized to nivolumab then ipilimumab (arm A) or the reverse (arm B). The material sequenced was tumor tissue (inferred from file names), taken from a patient given nivolumab and ipilimumab in sequence. Receptor source: a human donor with melanoma.

This clone occurred a few times. This chain uses TRBV6-8 with TRBJ2-7, with no clear D. The CDR3 runs to 14 residues. Germline lookup yields CDR1 MNHGY and CDR2 SAAAGT. V was pared by 6 bases and J by 5 bases, with 17 bases between. As DNA, the CDR3 is TGTGCCAGCAGACCGTCGGGCAGGAGAGACGAGCAGTACTTC. Its protein product is CASRPSGRRDEQYF.

This clone occurred many times. CDR3 nucleotide sequence: TGTGCCAGCAGCCAAGGGACTAGCGGGGGGGCGAGGGAGACCCAGTACTTC. This encodes CASSQGTSGGARETQYF. The chain links TRBV11-3 to TRBJ2-5; 16 bases are shared with TRBD2. The CDR3 contains 17 residues. Germline-derived CDR1 and CDR2 are SGHNT and YENEEA. Trimming removed 5 bases from V and 5 bases from J; junction bases left unmatched: 8.

The table lists this clone with many counts. The chain is built from TRBV11-3 and TRBJ2-5, with D tentatively TRBD2 (5 bases). Germline loops: CDR1 SGHNT, CDR2 YENEEA. Trimming removed 5 bases at V and 0 bases at J, with 10 bases between. The CDR3 is made up of 14 amino acids. Here the CDR3 reads CASSRSGNQETQYF. The CDR3, as DNA: TGTGCCAGCAGCCGATCGGGGAACCAAGAGACCCAGTACTTC.

This clone was seen more than once but under ten times. The chain recombines TRBV30 with TRBJ2-7; 11 bases fit TRBD1. The CDR3 length is 14 residues. Germline V gene sequence: CDR1 GTSNPN, CDR2 SVGIG (reference sequence). After removal of 4 bases from V and 3 bases from J, the junction contained 5 bases not matched to a gene. As DNA, the CDR3 is TGTGCCTGGAACCCCGGGACAGGGGGCTACGAGCAGTACTTC. Translating gives CAWNPGTGGYEQYF.

V and J are TRBV28 and TRBJ1-2; TRBD1 is a possible D gene (5 bases). The CDR3 has 17 residues. V was shortened by 2 bases and J by 4 bases, with 20 bases between the two germline ends. Per the germline V gene, CDR1 is MDHEN and CDR2 is SYDVKM. CDR3 sequence: CASSLVRVTYGTYGYTF. CDR3 sequence (DNA): TGTGCCAGCAGTTTAGTCCGGGTGACCTATGGGACCTATGGCTACACCTTC.

This clone is medium-sized (0.01 to 0.1%) within its sample. This rearrangement joins TRBV11-3 to TRBJ1-5; TRBD1 agrees at 9 bases. The CDR3 sequence is 16 residues long. J was trimmed by 2 bases and V by 4 bases; bases with no gene match: 6. Germline lookup yields CDR1 SGHNT and CDR2 YENEEA. The DNA for the CDR3 is TGTGCCAGCAGCTCAGTGTGGGACAGGGGCAATCAGCCCCAGCATTTT. Translating gives CASSSVWDRGNQPQHF.

This chain links TRBV6-8 with TRBJ2-3, with 9 bases that match TRBD1. The CDR3 sequence is 14 residues long. Germline lookup yields CDR1 MNHGY and CDR2 SAAAGT. Trimming took 5 bases from V and 3 from J; bases not matched to a gene: 3. CDR3 region: CASSDGTGTDTQYF. In DNA form, the CDR3 reads TGTGCCAGCAGTGACGGGACAGGGACAGATACGCAGTATTTT.

J is TRBJ1-2 and V is TRBV4-1, with a tentative D call TRBD1 (5 bases). Trimming pared 3 bases from V and 2 bases from J, leaving 13 bases between. This CDR3 has 15 amino acids. CDR1 is MGHRA and CDR2 is YSYEKL in the germline V gene. The CDR3 sequence is CASSQGRRSNYGYTF. DNA of the CDR3: TGCGCCAGCAGCCAGGGACGGCGGTCCAACTATGGCTACACCTTC.

The sample holds many counts of this clone. V gene TRBV11-3 combines with J gene TRBJ2-3; possibly TRBD1 for D (6 bases). Trimming pared 3 bases from V and 3 bases from J, leaving 16 bases between. The CDR3 is 16 amino acids. CDR1 SGHNT and CDR2 YENEEA come from the germline V gene. CDR3 protein: CASSLAVDRRTDTQYF. The CDR3 bases are TGTGCCAGCAGCTTGGCCGTTGACAGGAGGACAGATACGCAGTATTTT.

The chain carries TRBV28 and TRBJ1-5; D is possibly TRBD1 (5 bases). This CDR3 has 15 residues. V lost 2 bases and J 4 bases, leaving 12 bases between the germline ends. Germline V gene data show CDR1 as MDHEN and CDR2 as SYDVKM. The DNA of the CDR3 is TGTGCCAGCAGTTTAAAGGGACGAGGGAATCAGCCCCAGCATTTT. This codes for CASSLKGRGNQPQHF.

This clone appeared a few times. This chain links TRBV28 with TRBJ1-5; D perhaps matches TRBD1 (6 bases). Trimming left V 8 bases short and J 4 bases short, with 9 bases between. Germline CDR1 reads MDHEN; CDR2 reads SYDVKM. This CDR3 comprises 12 residues. CDR3: CASRTGNQPQHF. In nucleotides, the CDR3 is TGTGCCAGCCGAACAGGGAATCAGCCCCAGCATTTT.

The V gene is TRBV19, the J gene TRBJ2-5; 8 positions agree with TRBD2. Germline V CDR1 and CDR2: LNHDA, SQIVND (reference sequence). The CDR3 is made up of 16 amino acids. The ends lost 6 bases at V and 3 bases at J; junction bases unmatched: 12. CDR3 sequence: CASSHAFRGGKETQYF. The CDR3 region has the DNA TGTGCCAGTAGCCACGCTTTCCGGGGGGGGAAAGAGACCCAGTACTTC.

V gene TRBV23-1 combines with J gene TRBJ1-5; 7 bases align to TRBD1. TRBV23-1 is assigned to the ORF class and has an uncertain function. This CDR3 is 15 amino acids long. The V segment lost 6 bases and the J segment 7 bases; nucleotides outside the gene matches: 12. This chain's CDR3 is CASSQDAGGRQPQHF. The DNA of the CDR3 is TGCGCCAGCAGCCAAGATGCAGGGGGGCGACAGCCCCAGCATTTT.

This clone was seen only once. The J gene is TRBJ2-1, the V gene TRBV10-2, with 8 bases identical to TRBD2. Trimming removed 2 bases from V and 2 bases from J; junction bases left unmatched: 2. Germline CDR1 reads WSHSY; CDR2 reads SAAADI. The CDR3 extends over 15 amino acids. The CDR3 nucleotides read TGCGCCAGCAGTGAGGCGGGGGGCCCCTACAATGAGCAGTTCTTC. It specifies CASSEAGGPYNEQFF.

This clone came up a few times. The rearrangement links TRBV28 to TRBJ2-7; 8 bases line up with TRBD1. With 5 bases clipped from V and 4 bases from J, the junction kept 10 bases outside the gene matches. CDR1 and CDR2 (germline): MDHEN, SYDVKM. This CDR3 spans 15 amino acids. CDR3 in amino acids: CASSPGTGIPYEQYF. The CDR3 DNA reads TGTGCCAGCAGTCCCGGGACAGGCATTCCGTACGAGCAGTACTTC. The whole variable domain, remainder taken from reference TRBV28 and TRBJ2-7, is DVKVTQSSRYLVKRTGEKVFLECVQDMDHENMFWYRQDPGLGLRLIYFSYDVKMKEKGDIPEGYSVSREKKERFSLILESASTNQTSMYLCASSPGTGIPYEQYFGPGTRLTVT.

This clone was detected only a few times. The rearrangement joins TRBV25-1 to TRBJ1-1, with 8 nucleotides matching TRBD1. Germline V CDR1 and CDR2: MGHDK, SYGVNS. The length of the CDR3 is 15 residues. The ends lost 1 base at V and 1 base at J; junction bases unmatched: 2. The CDR3 sequence: CASSESGGRNTEAFF. CDR3 coding DNA: TGTGCCAGCAGTGAATCAGGGGGCCGGAACACTGAAGCTTTCTTT.

This clone was recorded once. The genes are TRBV30 and TRBJ1-3, with D maybe TRBD1 (6 bases). V lost 7 bases and J lost 4, with 20 bases in between. CDR3 length: 15 amino acids. The germline gives CDR1 GTSNPN, CDR2 SVGIG (reference sequence). Here the CDR3 DNA reads TGTGCCTCGTATTTGATTTCAGGGGCAGGAAACACCATATATTTT. Translating it yields CASYLISGAGNTIYF.

Relative to its sample, this clone is medium-sized. The chain combines TRBV9 with TRBJ1-1; D perhaps matches TRBD1 (6 bases). The length of the CDR3 is 15 residues. Germline V gives CDR1 SGDLS, CDR2 YYNGEE. Between the trimmed V and J ends, which lost 3 bases and 3 bases, there was a span of 15 bases. The CDR3 loop is CASSADTGSDTEAFF. The CDR3, as DNA: TGTGCCAGCAGCGCTGATACAGGGAGTGACACTGAAGCTTTCTTT.

The rearrangement links TRBV6-8 to TRBJ2-6, with unresolved D. V was pared by 2 bases and J by 2 bases, with 7 bases between. This CDR3 is built from 15 residues. CDR1 and CDR2 from the germline V gene are MNHGY and SAAAGT. The CDR3 loop is CASSYKGAGANVLTF. The CDR3 nucleotides read TGTGCCAGCAGTTACAAGGGCGCTGGGGCCAACGTCCTGACTTTC.

CDR3 loop: CAISEPGGTYPETQYF. DNA for the CDR3: TGTGCCATCAGTGAGCCCGGTGGGACATACCCCGAGACCCAGTACTTC. The V call is TRBV10-3, the J call TRBJ2-5, with D possibly being TRBD1 (6 bases). CDR1 and CDR2 from the germline V gene are ENHRY and SYGVKD. This CDR3 region has 16 residues. V lost 2 bases and J lost 5, with 18 bases in between.

This clone was seen a few times. J is TRBJ2-2 and V is TRBV23-1, with D possibly TRBD2 on 6 matching bases. TRBV23-1 is treated as an ORF (open reading frame) with a function not yet certain. The CDR3 is made up of 13 amino acids. Trimming shortened V by 6 bases and J by 6 bases, and 11 bases separated the two germline ends. The CDR3 bases are TGCGCCAGCAGCTCGGACTATTCCGGGGAGCTGTTTTTT. This sequence encodes CASSSDYSGELFF.